This T cell receptor beta chain appears in the sequencing data of a study of human T cells and chemical hapten exposure. Study-level findings and limits: Expanded TCRs created a significantly greater count of big CDR3 similarity clusters than controls did.

Time point noted: pre-sensitization, week 0. This sample's treatment: therapeutic diphenylcyclopropenone sensitization with weekly scalp DPC. Every patch test was put on after a blood sample was taken. Unique molecular identifiers were linked by the library to individual cDNA molecules. TCRdb analysed the RACE reads with MiXCR anew, one entry per CDR3 protein. The table shows under 400,000 distinct CDR3 sequences, with roughly 5% occurring only once. A remark on this clonotype: Its antigen is as yet unknown.

This TCR came from a woman between 45 and 65 years old with alopecia areata. Some clones in this sample may be carry-over from other donors' samples. The sequencing here drew on whole blood, taken in connection with sensitization to the hapten diphenylcyclopropenone (DPC).

CDR3 sequence reads: CASSQDRGAETQYF. The CDR3 bases are TGCGCCAGCAGCCAAGACAGGGGTGCAGAGACCCAGTACTTC. This chain uses TRBV4-1 with TRBJ2-5; D possibly corresponds to TRBD1 (6 bases). CDR1 and CDR2 (germline): MGHRA, YSYEKL. Trimming stripped 0 bases from V and 4 bases from J, with 9 bases between. The CDR3 loop spans 14 amino acids.